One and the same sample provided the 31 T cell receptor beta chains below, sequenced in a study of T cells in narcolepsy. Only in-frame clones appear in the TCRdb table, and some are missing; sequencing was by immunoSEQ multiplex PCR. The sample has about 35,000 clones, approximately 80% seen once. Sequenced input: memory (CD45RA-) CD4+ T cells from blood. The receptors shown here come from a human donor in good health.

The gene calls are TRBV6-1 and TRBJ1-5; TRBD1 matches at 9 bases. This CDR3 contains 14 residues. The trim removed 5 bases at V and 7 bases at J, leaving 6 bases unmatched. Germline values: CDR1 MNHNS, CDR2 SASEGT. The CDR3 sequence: CASSPGQGRQPQHF. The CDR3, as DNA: TGTGCCAGCAGTCCGGGACAGGGCCGGCAGCCCCAGCATTTT.

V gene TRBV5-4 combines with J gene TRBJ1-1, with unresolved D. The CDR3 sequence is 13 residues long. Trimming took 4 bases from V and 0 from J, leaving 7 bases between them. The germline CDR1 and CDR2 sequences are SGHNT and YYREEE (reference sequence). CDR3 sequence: CASSPDMNTEAFF. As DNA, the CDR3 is TGTGCCAGCAGCCCTGATATGAACACTGAAGCTTTCTTT.

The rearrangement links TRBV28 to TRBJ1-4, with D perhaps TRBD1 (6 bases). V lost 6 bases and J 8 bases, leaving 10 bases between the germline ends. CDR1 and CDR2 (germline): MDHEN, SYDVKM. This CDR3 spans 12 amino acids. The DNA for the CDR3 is TGTGCCAGCAGCACCCAGGGGGAAAAACTGTTTTTT. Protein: CASSTQGEKLFF.

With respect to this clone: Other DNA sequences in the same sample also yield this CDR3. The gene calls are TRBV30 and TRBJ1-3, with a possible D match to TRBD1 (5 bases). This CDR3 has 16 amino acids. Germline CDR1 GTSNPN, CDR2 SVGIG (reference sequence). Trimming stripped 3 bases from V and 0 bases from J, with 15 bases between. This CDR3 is CAWSLTVTSSGNTIYF. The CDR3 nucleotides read TGTGCCTGGAGCTTGACAGTGACGAGCTCTGGAAACACCATATATTTT.

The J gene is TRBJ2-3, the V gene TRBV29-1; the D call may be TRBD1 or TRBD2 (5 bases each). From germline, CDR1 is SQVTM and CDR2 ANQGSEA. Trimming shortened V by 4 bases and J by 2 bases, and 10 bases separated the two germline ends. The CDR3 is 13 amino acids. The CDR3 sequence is CSVVRGLTDTQYF. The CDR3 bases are TGCAGCGTTGTTCGGGGCCTCACAGATACGCAGTATTTT.

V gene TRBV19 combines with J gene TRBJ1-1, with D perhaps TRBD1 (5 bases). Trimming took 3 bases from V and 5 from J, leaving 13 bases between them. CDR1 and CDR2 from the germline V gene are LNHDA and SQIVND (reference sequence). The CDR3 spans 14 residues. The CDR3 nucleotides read TGTGCCAGTAGTATGGATGGGAAGGGGACTGAAGCTTTCTTT. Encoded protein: CASSMDGKGTEAFF.

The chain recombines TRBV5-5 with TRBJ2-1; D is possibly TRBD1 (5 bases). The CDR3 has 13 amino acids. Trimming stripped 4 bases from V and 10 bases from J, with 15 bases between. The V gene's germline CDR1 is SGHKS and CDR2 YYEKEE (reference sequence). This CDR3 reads CASSQDKDTEQFF. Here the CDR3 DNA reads TGTGCCAGCAGCCAGGATAAGGACACAGAGCAGTTCTTC.

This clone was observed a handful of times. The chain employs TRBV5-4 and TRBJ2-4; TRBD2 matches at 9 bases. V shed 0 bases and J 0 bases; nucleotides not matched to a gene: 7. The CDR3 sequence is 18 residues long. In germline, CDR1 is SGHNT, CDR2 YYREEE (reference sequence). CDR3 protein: CASSLVSSGDLAKNIQYF. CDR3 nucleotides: TGTGCCAGCAGCTTGGTATCTAGCGGGGACCTAGCCAAAAACATTCAGTACTTC.

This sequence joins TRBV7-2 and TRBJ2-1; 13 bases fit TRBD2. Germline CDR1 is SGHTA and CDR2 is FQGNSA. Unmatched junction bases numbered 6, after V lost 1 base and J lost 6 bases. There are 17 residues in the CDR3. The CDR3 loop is CASSLGSTSGRGNEQFF. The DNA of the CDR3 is TGTGCCAGCAGCTTAGGTAGCACTAGCGGGAGGGGCAATGAGCAGTTCTTC.

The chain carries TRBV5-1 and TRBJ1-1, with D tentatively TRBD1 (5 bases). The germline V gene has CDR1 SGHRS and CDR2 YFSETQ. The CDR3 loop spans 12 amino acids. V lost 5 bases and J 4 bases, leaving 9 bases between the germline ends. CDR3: CASRPGITEAFF. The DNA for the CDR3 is TGCGCCAGCAGGCCAGGGATCACTGAAGCTTTCTTT.

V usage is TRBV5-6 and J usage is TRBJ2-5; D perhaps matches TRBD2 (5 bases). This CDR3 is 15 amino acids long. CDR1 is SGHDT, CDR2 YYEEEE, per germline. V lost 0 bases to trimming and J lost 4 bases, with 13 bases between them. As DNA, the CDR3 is TGTGCCAGCAGCTTGGTAGGACTCGCCGGAGAGACCCAGTACTTC. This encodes CASSLVGLAGETQYF.

Here the CDR3 reads CASRPRDNDIQYF. As DNA, the CDR3 is TGTGCCAGCAGACCACGGGACAACGACATTCAGTACTTC. The chain links TRBV28 to TRBJ2-4; D may be TRBD1 (6 bases). Germline loops: CDR1 MDHEN, CDR2 SYDVKM. The CDR3 runs 13 residues. The ends were cut back, 6 bases at V and 8 bases at J, with 14 bases in the middle.

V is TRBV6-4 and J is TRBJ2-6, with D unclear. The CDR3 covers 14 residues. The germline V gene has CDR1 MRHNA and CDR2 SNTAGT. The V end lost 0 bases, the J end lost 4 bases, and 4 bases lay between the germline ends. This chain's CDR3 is CASSDSGGANVLTF. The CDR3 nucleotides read TGTGCCAGCAGTGACTCGGGGGGGGCCAACGTCCTGACTTTC.

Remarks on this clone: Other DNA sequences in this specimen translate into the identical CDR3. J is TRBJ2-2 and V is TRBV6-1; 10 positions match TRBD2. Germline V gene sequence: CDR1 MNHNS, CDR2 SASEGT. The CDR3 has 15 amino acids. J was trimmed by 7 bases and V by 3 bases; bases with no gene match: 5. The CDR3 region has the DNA TGTGCCAGCAGTGAGACGGCTAGCGGGGGCGGGGAGCTGTTTTTT. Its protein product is CASSETASGGGELFF.

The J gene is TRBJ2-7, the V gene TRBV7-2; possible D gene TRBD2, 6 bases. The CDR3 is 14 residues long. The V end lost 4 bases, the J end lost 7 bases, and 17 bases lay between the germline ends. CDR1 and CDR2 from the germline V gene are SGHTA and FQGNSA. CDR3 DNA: TGTGCCAGCAGCTATACCGCGGGGCAGCTGGAGCAGTACTTC. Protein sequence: CASSYTAGQLEQYF.

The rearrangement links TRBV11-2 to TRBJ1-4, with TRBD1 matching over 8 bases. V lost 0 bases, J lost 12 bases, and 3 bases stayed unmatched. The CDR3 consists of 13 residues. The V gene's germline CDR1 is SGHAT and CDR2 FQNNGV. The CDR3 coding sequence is TGTGCCAGCAGCTTAGACAGGGGGCCGCAACTGTTTTTT. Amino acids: CASSLDRGPQLFF.

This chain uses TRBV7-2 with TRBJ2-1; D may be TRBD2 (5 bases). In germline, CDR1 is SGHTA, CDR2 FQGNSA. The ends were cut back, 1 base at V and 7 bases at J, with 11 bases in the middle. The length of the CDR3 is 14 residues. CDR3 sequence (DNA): TGTGCCAGCAGCTTAGGCATTTGGAGGAATGAGCAGTTCTTC. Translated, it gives CASSLGIWRNEQFF.

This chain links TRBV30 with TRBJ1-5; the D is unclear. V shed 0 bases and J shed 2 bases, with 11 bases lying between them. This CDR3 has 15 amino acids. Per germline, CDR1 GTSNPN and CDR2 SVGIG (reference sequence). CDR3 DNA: TGTGCCTGGAGTGTAGGGCCCCAAGGCAATCAGCCCCAGCATTTT. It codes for CAWSVGPQGNQPQHF. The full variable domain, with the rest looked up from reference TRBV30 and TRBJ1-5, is SQTIHQWPATLVQPVGSPLSLECTVEGTSNPNLYWYRQAAGRGLQLLFYSVGIGQISSEVPQNLSASRPQDRQFILSSKKLLLSDSGFYLCAWSVGPQGNQPQHFGDGTRLSIL.

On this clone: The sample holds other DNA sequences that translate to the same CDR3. CDR3 DNA sequence: TGTGCCAGCAGCGTAGGTCCCCCAGATACGCAGTATTTT. This codes for CASSVGPPDTQYF. The chain uses TRBV9 and TRBJ2-3, with D hard to call. Trimming removed 0 bases from V and 4 bases from J, with 6 bases in between. CDR1 SGDLS and CDR2 YYNGEE come from the germline V gene. CDR3 length equals 13 residues.

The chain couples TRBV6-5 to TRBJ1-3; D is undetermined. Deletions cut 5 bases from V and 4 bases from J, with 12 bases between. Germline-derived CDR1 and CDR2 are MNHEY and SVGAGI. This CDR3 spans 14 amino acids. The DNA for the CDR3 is TGTGCCAGCAGTGAGTCGGGATGGGGAAACACCATATATTTT. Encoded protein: CASSESGWGNTIYF.

CDR3 nucleotides: TGTGCCAGCAGCTTCGGCGGGTCCTACGAGCAGTACTTC. Residues: CASSFGGSYEQYF. The chain recombines TRBV11-2 with TRBJ2-7; D is perhaps TRBD2 (5 bases). Germline-derived CDR1 and CDR2 are SGHAT and FQNNGV. The CDR3 runs to 13 residues. The V end was cut by 3 bases, the J end by 1 base, with 7 bases between. The whole variable domain, remainder taken from reference TRBV11-2 and TRBJ2-7, is EAGVAQSPRYKIIEKRQSVAFWCNPISGHATLYWYQQILGQGPKLLIQFQNNGVVDDSQLPKDRFSAERLKGVDSTLKIQPAKLEDSAVYLCASSFGGSYEQYFGPGTRLTVT.

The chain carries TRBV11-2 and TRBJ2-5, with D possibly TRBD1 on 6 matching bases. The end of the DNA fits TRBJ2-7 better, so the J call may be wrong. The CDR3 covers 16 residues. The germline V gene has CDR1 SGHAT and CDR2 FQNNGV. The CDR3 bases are TGTGCCAGCAGCTTAGCTCTTGGGACATTCTCCTACGAGCAGTACTTC. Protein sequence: CASSLALGTFSYEQYF.

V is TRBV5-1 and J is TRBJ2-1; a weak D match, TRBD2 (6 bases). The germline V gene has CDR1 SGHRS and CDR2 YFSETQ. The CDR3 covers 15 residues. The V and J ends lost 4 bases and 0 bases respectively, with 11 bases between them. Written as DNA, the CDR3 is TGCGCCAGCAGCAGACTAGGGCGCTCCTACAATGAGCAGTTCTTC. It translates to CASSRLGRSYNEQFF.

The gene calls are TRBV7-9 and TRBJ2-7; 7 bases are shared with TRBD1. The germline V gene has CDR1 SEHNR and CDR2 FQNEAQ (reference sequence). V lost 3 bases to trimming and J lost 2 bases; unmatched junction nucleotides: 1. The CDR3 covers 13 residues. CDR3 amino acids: CASSFGTAYEQYF. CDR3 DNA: TGTGCCAGCAGCTTTGGGACAGCCTACGAGCAGTACTTC.

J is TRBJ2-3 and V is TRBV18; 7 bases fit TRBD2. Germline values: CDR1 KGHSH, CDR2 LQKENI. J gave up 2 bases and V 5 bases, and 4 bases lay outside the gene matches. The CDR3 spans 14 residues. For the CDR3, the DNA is TGTGCCAGCTCAGCCGGGACTACCACAGATACGCAGTATTTT. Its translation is CASSAGTTTDTQYF.

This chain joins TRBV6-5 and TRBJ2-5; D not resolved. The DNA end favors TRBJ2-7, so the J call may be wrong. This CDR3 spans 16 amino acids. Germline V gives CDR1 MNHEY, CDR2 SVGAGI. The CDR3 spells CASSYVMAPTASEQYF. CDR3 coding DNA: TGTGCCAGCAGTTACGTTATGGCCCCGACGGCGTCCGAGCAGTACTTC.

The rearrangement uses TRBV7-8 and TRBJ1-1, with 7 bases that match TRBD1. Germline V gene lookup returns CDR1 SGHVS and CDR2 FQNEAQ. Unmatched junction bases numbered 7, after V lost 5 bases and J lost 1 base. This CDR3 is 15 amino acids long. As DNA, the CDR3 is TGTGCCAGCAGCCCCAGGGGGGGCAAGAACACTGAAGCTTTCTTT. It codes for CASSPRGGKNTEAFF.

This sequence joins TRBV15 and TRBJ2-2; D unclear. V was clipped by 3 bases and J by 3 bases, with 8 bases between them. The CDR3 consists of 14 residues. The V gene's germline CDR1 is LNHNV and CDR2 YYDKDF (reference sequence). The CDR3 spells CATSSFTDTGELFF. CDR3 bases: TGTGCCACCAGCAGCTTCACCGACACCGGGGAGCTGTTTTTT.

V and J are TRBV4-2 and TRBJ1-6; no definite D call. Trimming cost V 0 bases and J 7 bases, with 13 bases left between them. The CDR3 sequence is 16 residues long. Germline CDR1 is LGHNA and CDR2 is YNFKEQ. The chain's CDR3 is CASSQDGPENNSPLHF. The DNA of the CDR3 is TGTGCCAGCAGCCAAGACGGGCCAGAAAACAATTCACCCCTCCACTTT.

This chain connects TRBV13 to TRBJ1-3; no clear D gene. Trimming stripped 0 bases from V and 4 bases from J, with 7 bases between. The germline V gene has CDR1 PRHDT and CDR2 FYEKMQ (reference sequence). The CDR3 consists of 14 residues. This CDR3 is CASSLGTEGNTIYF. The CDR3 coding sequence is TGTGCCAGCAGCTTAGGCACAGAAGGAAACACCATATATTTT.

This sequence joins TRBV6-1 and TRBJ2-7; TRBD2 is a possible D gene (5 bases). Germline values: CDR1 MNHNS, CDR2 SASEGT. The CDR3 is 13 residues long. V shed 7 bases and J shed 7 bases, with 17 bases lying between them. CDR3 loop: CASTRSGLGEQYF. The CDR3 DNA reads TGTGCCAGCACCAGAAGCGGTTTAGGAGAGCAGTACTTC.